Described below is a single T cell receptor beta chain sequence and its context. The germline V gene encodes CDR1 SNHLY and CDR2 FYNNEI. This CDR3 spans 13 amino acids. With 7 bases clipped from V and 3 bases from J, the junction kept 4 bases outside the gene matches. The protocol was immunoSEQ multiplex PCR, while the TCRdb copy is restricted to in-frame clones and leaves out a portion. Of 250,000 or so clones detected, around 86% appear once; the ten largest clones hold about 1.6%. This entry comes from a study of blood T cell repertoires in COVID-19. Two consecutive negative NP/OP PCR tests, clearance, or resolved symptoms defined Cohort 3 recovery.

The sequenced sample was PBMCs or T cells enriched from blood (not recorded which). The gene calls are TRBV2 and TRBJ1-1; 8 bases map to TRBD1. This clonotype was sampled from a woman in her fifties or sixties who had recovered from COVID-19. CDR3 amino acids: CASKQGAHTEAFF. The DNA of the CDR3 is TGTGCCAGCAAGCAGGGGGCGCACACTGAAGCTTTCTTT.